This record concerns one TCR beta chain sequence. This entry belongs to a study of T cells in localized non-small cell lung cancer. Trimming removed 5 bases at V and 4 bases at J, with 9 bases between. CDR1 and CDR2 (germline): SEHNR, FQNEAQ (reference sequence). CDR3 length: 13 residues. Profiled with immunoSEQ multiplex PCR; TCRdb holds only in-frame clones, not every one. Here the sample spans tens of thousands of clones, 89% being singletons. V is TRBV7-9 and J is TRBJ1-3, with unresolved D. The sample in question was peripheral blood, obtained before any cancer treatment. The clonotype was recovered from a man aged 40 to 75 with stage I squamous cell lung carcinoma. The CDR3, as DNA: TGTGCCAGCAGCCTAGACGGCGGAAACACCATATATTTT. Translated, it gives CASSLDGGNTIYF. Based on the CDR3 plus reference TRBV7-9 and TRBJ1-3, the full variable domain is DTGVSQNPRHKITKRGQNVTFRCDPISEHNRLYWYRQTLGQGPEFLTYFQNEAQLEKSRLLSDRFSAERPKGSFSTLEIQRTEQGDSAMYLCASSLDGGNTIYFGEGSWLTVV.